The rows below give T cell receptor beta chains drawn from one sample of a study of cytomegalovirus exposure and HLA in healthy donors. TCRdb keeps only in-frame clones here, not all; method: immunoSEQ multiplex PCR. The data hold 100,000 to 120,000 clones, with approximately 89% observed a single time. Specimen: PBMCs. The receptors here all came from a woman younger than 30 in good health and CMV-seronegative. Both conserved end residues are part of each CDR3. A D gene is named only where the DNA matches it firmly. Clone size is shown for a subset of rows, as once, few, many or a class of expanded clone.

clone_size	v_call	j_call	d_call	cdr3_aa	cdr3_nt
NA	TRBV10-3	TRBJ2-2	TRBD1	CAISATGDTNTGELFF	TGTGCCATCAGTGCGACAGGGGATACGAACACCGGGGAGCTGTTTTTT
NA	TRBV27	TRBJ2-3	NA	CARPPRRVTDTQYF	TGTGCCAGGCCCCCTCGGAGGGTGACAGATACGCAGTATTTT
NA	TRBV7-9	TRBJ1-2	NA	CASSNPQTDSSYGYTF	TGTGCCAGCAGCAACCCACAGACAGACAGTTCCTATGGCTACACCTTC
NA	TRBV10-3	TRBJ1-5	NA	CAISESRAGDRQPQHF	TGTGCCATCAGTGAGTCGCGGGCAGGGGATCGGCAGCCCCAGCATTTT
NA	TRBV7-3	TRBJ1-2	NA	CASSLSIGDGYTF	TGTGCCAGCAGCTTATCTATAGGAGATGGCTACACCTTC
many	TRBV2	TRBJ1-2	NA	CASSDAAAYGYTF	TGTGCCAGCAGTGACGCGGCGGCCTATGGCTACACCTTC
NA	TRBV9	TRBJ1-3	NA	CASSVQGTGNTIYF	TGTGCCAGCAGCGTACAGGGGACTGGAAACACCATATATTTT
NA	TRBV30	TRBJ2-3	NA	CAWSAGDTDTQYF	TGTGCCTGGAGTGCCGGGGACACAGATACGCAGTATTTT
NA	TRBV7-2	TRBJ1-1	NA	CASSQRGGYYEAFF	TGTGCCAGCAGCCAAAGGGGAGGATACTATGAAGCTTTCTTT
NA	TRBV5-4	TRBJ2-2	NA	CASSFLTPGSGELFF	TGTGCCAGCAGCTTTCTAACTCCAGGGTCCGGGGAGCTGTTTTTT
NA	TRBV18	TRBJ2-3	NA	CASSPANTQYF	TGTGCCAGCTCACCGGCCAATACGCAGTATTTT
NA	TRBV19	TRBJ1-6	NA	CASKATASYNSPLHF	TGTGCCAGTAAAGCGACAGCCTCCTATAATTCACCCCTCCACTTT
NA	TRBV7-2	TRBJ2-5	NA	CASSFGGSEQYF	TGTGCCAGCAGCTTTGGAGGTTCTGAGCAGTACTTC
NA	TRBV5-4	TRBJ2-1	NA	CASSSTDSYNEQFF	TGTGCCAGCAGTTCAACCGACAGTTACAATGAGCAGTTCTTC
few	TRBV6-1	TRBJ2-7	NA	CASSEASYEQYF	TGTGCCAGCAGTGAAGCTAGCTACGAGCAGTACTTC
few	TRBV29-1	TRBJ2-2	TRBD1	CSVLSGQGDGELFF	TGCAGCGTTCTCAGCGGACAGGGGGACGGGGAGCTGTTTTTT
NA	TRBV28	TRBJ1-5	NA	CASSLPTVSQPQHF	TGTGCCAGCAGTTTACCGACAGTTTCGCAGCCCCAGCATTTT
NA	TRBV6-1	TRBJ2-5	TRBD1	CASSEGTGDKETQYF	TGTGCCAGCAGTGAAGGGACAGGGGATAAAGAGACCCAGTACTTC
NA	TRBV28	TRBJ2-7	TRBD1	CASSSPTGDEQYF	TGTGCCAGCAGTTCTCCGACAGGGGACGAGCAGTACTTC
NA	TRBV10-2	TRBJ2-7	TRBD2	CASSKAGRSSYEQYF	TGCGCCAGCAGTAAAGCGGGGAGGAGCTCCTACGAGCAGTACTTC
NA	TRBV2	TRBJ1-2	NA	CASSGGQVYTF	TGTGCCAGCAGTGGAGGGCAGGTATACACCTTC
NA	TRBV28	TRBJ2-3	TRBD1	CASSRGQGETDTQYF	TGTGCCAGCAGTCGGGGACAGGGGGAAACAGATACGCAGTATTTT
NA	TRBV27	TRBJ2-7	NA	CASSSQGYEQYF	TGTGCCAGCAGTTCACAGGGTTACGAGCAGTACTTC
once	TRBV25-1	TRBJ2-1	TRBD1	CASSDSRTGGINEQFF	TGTGCCAGCAGTGATTCGAGGACAGGGGGGATCAATGAGCAGTTCTTC
NA	TRBV5-1	TRBJ2-2	NA	CASSLIQANTGELFF	TGCGCCAGCAGCTTGATACAGGCGAACACCGGGGAGCTGTTTTTT
NA	TRBV6-1	TRBJ2-7	NA	CASSSSDYSYEQYF	NA
NA	TRBV30	TRBJ2-5	TRBD1	CAWSIGGQGRTQYF	TGTGCCTGGAGCATCGGGGGACAGGGACGGACCCAGTACTTC
NA	TRBV10-1	TRBJ1-1	NA	CASSESIREYTEAFF	TGCGCCAGCAGTGAGTCAATACGGGAATACACTGAAGCTTTCTTT
NA	TRBV5-1	TRBJ1-2	TRBD1	CASSDSGTGALGYTF	TGCGCCAGCAGCGATTCCGGGACAGGGGCTTTGGGCTACACCTTC
NA	TRBV7-3	TRBJ2-2	NA	CASSLQGTGELFF	TGTGCCAGCAGCTTACAGGGGACCGGGGAGCTGTTTTTT
NA	TRBV29-1	TRBJ2-3	NA	CSVNKDFTDTQYF	TGCAGCGTTAATAAAGACTTCACAGATACGCAGTATTTT
NA	TRBV7-9	TRBJ2-7	NA	CASSLAFGVSYEQYF	TGTGCCAGCAGCTTAGCGTTCGGGGTAAGCTACGAGCAGTACTTC
NA	TRBV4-1	TRBJ1-3	NA	CASSQDSRRDTIYF	TGCGCCAGCAGCCAAGATTCCCGGAGAGACACCATATATTTT
NA	TRBV30	TRBJ2-5	TRBD1	CACDTGQGTETQYF	TGTGCCTGTGACACGGGACAGGGCACGGAGACCCAGTACTTC
NA	TRBV28	TRBJ2-7	NA	CAIATGTHEQYF	TGTGCCATAGCCACAGGGACCCACGAGCAGTACTTC
NA	TRBV4-1	TRBJ1-2	NA	CASTLRSFTNYGYTF	TGCGCCAGCACGCTACGATCCTTTACTAACTATGGCTACACCTTC
NA	TRBV7-9	TRBJ1-1	TRBD1	CASSLEQGVAEAFF	TGTGCCAGCAGCTTAGAACAGGGGGTCGCTGAAGCTTTCTTT
NA	TRBV5-4	TRBJ1-2	NA	CASTPRDPNYGYTF	TGTGCCAGCACGCCGCGGGACCCTAACTATGGCTACACCTTC
NA	TRBV5-4	TRBJ2-4	TRBD1	CAIQDRANNIQYF	TGTGCCATCCAGGACAGGGCCAACAACATTCAGTACTTC
once	TRBV7-9	TRBJ2-1	TRBD2	CASSLNGRNNEQFF	TGTGCCAGCAGCTTAAACGGGAGGAACAATGAGCAGTTCTTC
NA	TRBV18	TRBJ1-1	NA	CASSSPGQTEAFF	TGTGCCAGCTCCTCTCCAGGGCAAACTGAAGCTTTCTTT
once	TRBV27	TRBJ1-4	NA	CASSPTTVREEKLFF	TGTGCCAGCAGTCCAACAACAGTCCGCGAGGAAAAACTGTTTTTT
NA	TRBV30	TRBJ2-7	NA	CAWELGGTLYEQYF	TGTGCCTGGGAGCTTGGCGGGACCCTCTACGAGCAGTACTTC
NA	TRBV27	TRBJ2-7	NA	CASSLGRDHYEQYF	TGTGCCAGCAGTTTAGGGCGGGACCACTACGAGCAGTACTTC
NA	TRBV29-1	TRBJ1-2	NA	CSGGHSYGYTF	TGCAGCGGCGGACACAGCTATGGCTACACCTTC
NA	TRBV5-6	TRBJ2-5	NA	CASSVSGSQETQYF	TGTGCCAGCAGCGTATCCGGGTCCCAAGAGACCCAGTACTTC
NA	TRBV27	TRBJ1-1	NA	CASSSLGGGYTEAFF	TGTGCCAGCAGTTCCCTTGGGGGGGGGTACACTGAAGCTTTCTTT
NA	TRBV7-6	TRBJ2-5	NA	CASSLGLWKTQYF	TGTGCCAGCAGCTTGGGCCTGTGGAAGACCCAGTACTTC
NA	TRBV2	TRBJ2-1	NA	CASSGTPRGEQFF	TGTGCCAGCAGTGGGACCCCCCGGGGGGAGCAGTTCTTC
NA	TRBV7-6	TRBJ2-1	NA	CASSLGIEDNEQFF	TGTGCCAGCAGCTTAGGCATTGAGGACAATGAGCAGTTCTTC
NA	TRBV29-1	TRBJ2-7	TRBD1	CSVGRGLGYEQYF	TGCAGCGTTGGAAGGGGGCTGGGGTACGAGCAGTACTTC
NA	TRBV29-1	TRBJ1-1	NA	CSVGGRDTEAFF	TGCAGCGTGGGGGGTAGAGACACTGAAGCTTTCTTT
NA	TRBV7-9	TRBJ2-5	NA	CASSPGAETQYF	TGTGCCAGCAGCCCTGGGGCCGAGACCCAGTACTTC